This TCR beta chain was identified during a study of T cell repertoires in cytomegalovirus infection. TCRdb redid the calling of the reads with MiXCR, one entry per CDR3 protein. Among about 830,000 distinct CDR3 sequences listed, approximately 32% were seen once. Comment on this clonotype: Its target is unknown.

Study findings and constraints: The ex vivo response was dominated by HLA-C-restricted CMV-specific TCR beta clonotypes.

The CDR3 is 13 amino acids. CDR1 is DFQATT and CDR2 is SNEGSKA in the germline V gene (reference sequence). Trimming stripped 1 base from V and 5 bases from J, with 12 bases between. The clonotype originates from a human donor in good health (CMV status not recorded). Some clones in this sample may be carry-over from other donors' samples. The source was cultured CD8+ T cells from PBMCs, collected from culture after CMV antigen stimulation. The genes are TRBV20-1 and TRBJ2-7; D is possibly TRBD1 or TRBD2 (5 bases each). Here the CDR3 DNA reads TGCAGTGCTAGAGTAATGGGGGTTCACGAGCAGTACTTC. It yields the protein CSARVMGVHEQYF.